This T cell receptor beta chain was found in a study of metastatic and nonmetastatic thyroid tumors. On the study more broadly: Repertoires from blood and tumor or nodule tissue of malignant and benign thyroid patients were compared. Study-level results: As reported, TCR beta diversity in blood and tumor was significantly higher in malignant thyroid tumors than in benign nodules.

Patients had received no treatment of any kind before thyroid surgery. As originally analysed: It was from CDR3 differences across clinicopathological groups that a distant-metastasis classifier for papillary thyroid cancer was built. With MiXCR, TCRdb reprocessed the PCR reads. What appears here as the V and J calls and clone size reflects TCRdb's work, not the paper's. The table has approximately 25,000 clones, 20% to 25% seen once. This clone was observed at least ten times. The target antigen is unknown. The CDR3 contains 12 residues. Trimming took off 6 bases at V and 10 bases at J, with 12 bases between the two ends. Germline V gene data show CDR1 as MNHEY and CDR2 as SMNVEV (reference sequence).

The sample comprised blood. This clonotype originated in a male donor with papillary thyroid cancer or a benign thyroid nodule (not recorded which). Some clones in this sample may be carry-over from other donors' samples. The chain links TRBV27 to TRBJ1-4; D is undetermined. The CDR3 nucleotides are TGTGCCAGCAGGGGTTTAGCTGGAAAACTGTTTTTT. It specifies CASRGLAGKLFF.